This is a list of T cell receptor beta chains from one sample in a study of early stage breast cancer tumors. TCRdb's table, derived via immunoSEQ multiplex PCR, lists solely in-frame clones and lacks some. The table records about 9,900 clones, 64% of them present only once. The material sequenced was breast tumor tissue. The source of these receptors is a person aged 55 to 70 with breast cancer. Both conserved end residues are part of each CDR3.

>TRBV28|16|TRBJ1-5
CASREGGIVSNQPQHF
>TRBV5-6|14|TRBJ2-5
CASSLGLAGGTQYF
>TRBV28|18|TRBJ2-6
CASTDTGTAYSGANVLTF
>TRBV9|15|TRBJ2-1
CASSGTSGIYNEQFF
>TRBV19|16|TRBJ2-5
CASSIRRGRGVETQYF
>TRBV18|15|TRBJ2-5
CASSSGTASGETQYF
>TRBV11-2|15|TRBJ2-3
CASSFLRTSTDTQYF
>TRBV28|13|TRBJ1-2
CASRPTARGGYTF
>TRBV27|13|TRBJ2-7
CASSFGRTYEQYF
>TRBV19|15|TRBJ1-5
CASSIGRAGNQPQHF
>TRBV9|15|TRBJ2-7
CASSGTSGSLGEQYF
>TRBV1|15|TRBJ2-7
CTSSQHTYRADEQYF
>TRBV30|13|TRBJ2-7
CAWSVQGRHEQYF
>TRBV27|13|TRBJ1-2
CASSSQGNYGYTF
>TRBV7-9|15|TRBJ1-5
CASSFHGGGTQPQHF
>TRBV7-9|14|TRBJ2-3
CASSLGGFTDTQYF
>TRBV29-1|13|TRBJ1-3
CSVGGSSGNTIYF
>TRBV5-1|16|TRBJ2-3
CASSLGTSGRTDTQYF
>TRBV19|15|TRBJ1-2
CATANRGLTNYGYTF
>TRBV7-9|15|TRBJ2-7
CASSQGPGRSYEQYF
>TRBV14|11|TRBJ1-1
CASSLYTEAFF
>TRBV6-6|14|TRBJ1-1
CASSLGTGGSEAFF
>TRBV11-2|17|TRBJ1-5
CASSLGLRGGHDQPQHF
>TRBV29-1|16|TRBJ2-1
CSVRDREYNPYNEQFF
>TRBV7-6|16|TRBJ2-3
CASSLGPARLTDTQYF
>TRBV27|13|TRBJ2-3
CASRPTATDTQYF
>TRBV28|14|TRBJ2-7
CASRRTGSSYEQYF
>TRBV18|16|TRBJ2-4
CASSKGVPLAKNIQYF
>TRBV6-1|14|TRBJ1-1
CASTRSGGDTEAFF
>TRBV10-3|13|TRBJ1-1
CAISVGGGTEAFF
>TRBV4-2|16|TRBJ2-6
CASSQDKGSGANVLTF
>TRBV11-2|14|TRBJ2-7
CASSRDRQKGEQYF
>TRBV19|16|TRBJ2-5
CASSPRTGSGRETQYF
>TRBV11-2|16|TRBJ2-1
CASSLDASGRSNEQFF
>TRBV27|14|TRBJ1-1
CASSPPRMAGIAFF
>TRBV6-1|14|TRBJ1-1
CASSGRALNTEAFF
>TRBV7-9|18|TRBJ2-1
CASSLYGGEFSSYNEQFF
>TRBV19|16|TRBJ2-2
CASSPRTGQNTGELFF
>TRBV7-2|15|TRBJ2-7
CASSSPGTPPYEQYF
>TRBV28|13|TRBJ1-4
CASSLGLHEKLFF